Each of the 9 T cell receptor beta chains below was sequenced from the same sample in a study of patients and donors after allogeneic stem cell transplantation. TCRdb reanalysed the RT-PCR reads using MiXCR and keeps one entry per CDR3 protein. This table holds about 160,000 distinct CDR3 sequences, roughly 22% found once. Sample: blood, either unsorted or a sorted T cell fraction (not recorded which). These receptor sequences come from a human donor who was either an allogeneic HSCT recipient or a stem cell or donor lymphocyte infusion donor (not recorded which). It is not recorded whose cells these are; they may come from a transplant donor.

The chain's CDR3 is CSAKPGQGSKDYGYTF. As DNA, the CDR3 is TGCAGTGCAAAACCGGGACAGGGCTCGAAGGACTATGGCTACACCTTC. The rearrangement uses TRBV20-1 and TRBJ1-2; TRBD1 agrees at 9 bases. The germline V gene encodes CDR1 DFQATT and CDR2 SNEGSKA (reference sequence). This CDR3 region has 16 residues. Trimming removed 6 bases from V and 3 bases from J; junction bases left unmatched: 14.

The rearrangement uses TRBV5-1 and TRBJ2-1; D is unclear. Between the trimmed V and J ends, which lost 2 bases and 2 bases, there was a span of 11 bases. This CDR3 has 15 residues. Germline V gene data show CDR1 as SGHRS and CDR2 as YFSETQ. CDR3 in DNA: TGCGCCAGCAGCTTAGCCCAGAGCCCCTACAATGAGCAGTTCTTC. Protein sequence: CASSLAQSPYNEQFF.

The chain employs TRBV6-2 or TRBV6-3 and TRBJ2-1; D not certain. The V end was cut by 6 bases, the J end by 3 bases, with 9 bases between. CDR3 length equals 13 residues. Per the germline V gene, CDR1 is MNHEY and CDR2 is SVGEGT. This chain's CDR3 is CASRNMDYNEQFF. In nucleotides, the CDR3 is TGTGCCAGCAGGAATATGGACTACAATGAGCAGTTCTTC.

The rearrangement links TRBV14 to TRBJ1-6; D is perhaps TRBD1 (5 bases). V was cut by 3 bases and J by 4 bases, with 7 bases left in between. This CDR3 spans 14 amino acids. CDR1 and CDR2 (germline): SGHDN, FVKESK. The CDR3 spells CASSQTAYNSPLHF. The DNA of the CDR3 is TGTGCCAGCAGCCAGACAGCGTATAATTCACCCCTCCACTTT.

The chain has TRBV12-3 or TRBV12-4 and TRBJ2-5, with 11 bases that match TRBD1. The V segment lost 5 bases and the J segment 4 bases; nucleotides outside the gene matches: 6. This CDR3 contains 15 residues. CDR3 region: CASSPGTGGRETQYF. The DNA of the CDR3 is TGTGCCAGCAGTCCCGGGACAGGGGGAAGAGAGACCCAGTACTTC.

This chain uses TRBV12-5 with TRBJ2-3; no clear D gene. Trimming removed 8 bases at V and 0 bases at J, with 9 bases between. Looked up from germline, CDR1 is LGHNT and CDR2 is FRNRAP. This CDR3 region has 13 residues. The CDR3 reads CASLVGSTDTQYF. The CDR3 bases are TGTGCTAGTCTGGTGGGCAGCACAGATACGCAGTATTTT.

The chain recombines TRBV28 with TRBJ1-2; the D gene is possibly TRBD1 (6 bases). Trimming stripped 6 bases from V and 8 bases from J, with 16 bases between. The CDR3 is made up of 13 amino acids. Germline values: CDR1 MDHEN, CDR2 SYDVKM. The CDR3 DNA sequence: TGTGCCAGCAGACTCCCAGGCGGGGGCGGCTACACCTTC. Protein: CASRLPGGGGYTF.

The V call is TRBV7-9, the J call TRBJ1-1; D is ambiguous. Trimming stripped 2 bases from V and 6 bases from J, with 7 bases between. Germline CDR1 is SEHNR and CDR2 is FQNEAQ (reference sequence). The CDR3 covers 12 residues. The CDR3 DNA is TGTGCCAGCAGCTTATTTCTTGCTGAAGCTTTCTTT. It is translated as CASSLFLAEAFF.

In DNA, the CDR3 is TGTGCCAGCAGTGAATCTAGCGGGGGCGCCCGTCGTGAGCAGTTCTTC. It codes for CASSESSGGARREQFF. V gene TRBV6-1 combines with J gene TRBJ2-1; 10 bases line up with TRBD2. Germline loops: CDR1 MNHNS, CDR2 SASEGT. The CDR3 covers 16 residues. V dropped 2 bases and J dropped 9; count of bases not matched to a gene: 10.